The 10 T cell receptor beta chains listed next were all sequenced from one sample in a study of blood T cell repertoires in COVID-19. The data were produced by immunoSEQ multiplex PCR, yet TCRdb's version contains in-frame clones alone and is incomplete. The sample lists a few hundred thousand clones, roughly nine tenths seen once, with approximately 5% in the top ten. Sequenced material: PBMCs or T cells enriched from blood (not recorded which). Source of these receptors: a woman in her twenties or thirties who had recovered from COVID-19.

The CDR3 is CASSPTSWVLAGDYNEQFF. The CDR3 bases are TGTGCCAGCAGCCCTACCTCGTGGGTGCTAGCGGGAGACTACAATGAGCAGTTCTTC. V gene TRBV9 combines with J gene TRBJ2-1; 10 nucleotides agree with TRBD2. CDR1 SGDLS and CDR2 YYNGEE come from the germline V gene. This CDR3 is 19 amino acids long. V lost 4 bases, J lost 3 bases, and 16 bases stayed unmatched.

The chain employs TRBV19 and TRBJ1-2, with TRBD1 identical over 9 bases. Trimming cost V 1 base and J 5 bases; bases outside gene matches: 2. Germline V lookup: CDR1 LNHDA, CDR2 SQIVND (reference sequence). The CDR3 is made up of 14 amino acids. DNA for the CDR3: TGTGCCAGTAGTATAGCCGGACAGGGGTATGGCTACACCTTC. It translates to CASSIAGQGYGYTF.

The rearrangement uses TRBV4-1 and TRBJ2-2; TRBD2 agrees at 12 bases. With V trimmed by 0 bases and J by 4 bases, 9 bases remained unmatched. Germline V gene sequence: CDR1 MGHRA, CDR2 YSYEKL. This CDR3 has 19 amino acids. CDR3 sequence: CASSQERASGGAGTGELFF. CDR3 DNA: TGCGCCAGCAGCCAAGAACGGGCTAGCGGGGGGGCAGGCACCGGGGAGCTGTTTTTT.

The chain uses TRBV4-3 and TRBJ2-6; 8 nucleotides line up with TRBD1. From germline, CDR1 is LGHNA and CDR2 YSLEER. This CDR3 is 19 amino acids long. Unmatched junction bases numbered 12, after V lost 3 bases and J lost 2 bases. CDR3 DNA sequence: TGCGCCAGCAGCCACACTACCGGGACAGGTGGAACTGGGGCCAACGTCCTGACTTTC. This sequence encodes CASSHTTGTGGTGANVLTF.

The chain employs TRBV16 and TRBJ1-1; TRBD1 agrees at 8 bases. CDR3 length equals 13 residues. With V trimmed by 8 bases and J by 0 bases, 2 bases remained unmatched. Germline V gene lookup returns CDR1 KGHSY and CDR2 FQNENV. The CDR3 loop is CASRQGMNTEAFF. As DNA, the CDR3 is TGTGCCAGCCGACAGGGGATGAACACTGAAGCTTTCTTT.

The rearrangement uses TRBV6-5 and TRBJ1-5; D is unclear. The germline V and J ends were trimmed by 7 bases and 10 bases, with 11 bases remaining between them. From germline, CDR1 is MNHEY and CDR2 SVGAGI. The CDR3 loop spans 11 amino acids. The CDR3 reads CASMAASPQHF. In DNA, the CDR3 is TGTGCCAGCATGGCGGCCAGTCCCCAGCATTTT.

The chain employs TRBV6-5 and TRBJ1-5, with no clear D. Deletions cut 6 bases from V and 7 bases from J, with 10 bases between. Germline V gives CDR1 MNHEY, CDR2 SVGAGI. The CDR3 loop spans 12 amino acids. CDR3: CASSLPGQPQHF. CDR3 DNA sequence: TGTGCCAGCAGCCTCCCGGGACAGCCCCAGCATTTT.

The genes are TRBV30 and TRBJ2-5; 7 bases match TRBD2. Looked up from germline, CDR1 is GTSNPN and CDR2 is SVGIG (reference sequence). V shed 2 bases, J shed 6 bases, and the junction held 9 bases outside the gene matches. The CDR3 is 14 residues long. The CDR3 loop reads CAWSPSGRGKTQYF. Here the CDR3 DNA reads TGTGCCTGGAGTCCTTCGGGGCGGGGGAAGACCCAGTACTTC.

The V gene is TRBV28, the J gene TRBJ2-3; 7 bases are shared with TRBD1. The CDR3 spans 14 residues. V dropped 3 bases and J dropped 0; count of bases not matched to a gene: 0. Germline values: CDR1 MDHEN, CDR2 SYDVKM. The CDR3 nucleotides read TGTGCCAGCAGTTTGGGACAGAGCACAGATACGCAGTATTTT. Amino acid sequence: CASSLGQSTDTQYF. The full variable domain, completed using reference TRBV28 and TRBJ2-3, is DVKVTQSSRYLVKRTGEKVFLECVQDMDHENMFWYRQDPGLGLRLIYFSYDVKMKEKGDIPEGYSVSREKKERFSLILESASTNQTSMYLCASSLGQSTDTQYFGPGTRLTVL.

This chain joins TRBV24-1 and TRBJ1-2; possibly TRBD1 for D (6 bases). The CDR3 loop spans 13 amino acids. V was clipped by 4 bases and J by 7 bases, with 12 bases between them. Germline V gene sequence: CDR1 KGHDR, CDR2 SFDVKD. The CDR3 bases are TGTGCCACCAGTGAGGGACAAGGATCTGGCTACACCTTC. Amino acid sequence: CATSEGQGSGYTF.